One and the same sample provided the 17 T cell receptor beta chains below, sequenced in a study of CD8 T cells in ankylosing spondylitis (dated by TCRdb to 2016 to 2017). General study outcomes and caveats: Blood from ankylosing spondylitis patients appeared to be characterized by a TCR beta motif composed of roughly eight highly homologous amino acid variants.

Their specific antigens are unknown. To prepare the library, 5' RACE was applied. Data came from an Illumina HiSeq 2500. The raw public reads went through TCRdb reprocessing: fastp at Q25, MiXCR clone calling, in-frame beta chains kept. A single entry per CDR3 protein holds the most common genes and DNA from its merged rows. Recorded for this sample are more than 300,000 distinct CDR3 sequences; under 8.5% of them occurred a single time. The ten largest clones capture 14% to 15% of the sample. Sequencing was carried out using blood, either unsorted or a sorted T cell fraction (not recorded which). The source of these receptors is a male donor with ankylosing spondylitis.

This clonotype was seen at least ten times. V is TRBV28 and J is TRBJ1-6, with TRBD1 identical over 8 bases. The V gene's germline CDR1 is MDHEN and CDR2 SYDVKM. This CDR3 is 19 amino acids long. V was pared by 5 bases and J by 1 base, with 13 bases of the junction left unmatched. The CDR3 nucleotides are TGTGCCAGCAGTCCAGGGGGCCGGGGAGTTAGATCCTATAATTCACCCCTCCACTTT. Amino acids: CASSPGGRGVRSYNSPLHF.

This clonotype turned up a few times. The rearrangement joins TRBV5-1 to TRBJ2-1; 10 positions match TRBD2. Germline values: CDR1 SGHRS, CDR2 YFSETQ. The CDR3 sequence is 16 residues long. The trim removed 0 bases at V and 3 bases at J, leaving 3 bases unmatched. The CDR3 DNA follows: TGCGCCAGCAGCTTGGCGGCTAGCGGGGGCTACAATGAGCAGTTCTTC. Translation gives CASSLAASGGYNEQFF.

This clonotype was counted between two and nine times. This sequence joins TRBV4-2 and TRBJ2-3; 10 nucleotides align to TRBD2. V trimming: 0 bases; J trimming: 4 bases; junction bases outside the gene matches: 10. Germline V gene lookup returns CDR1 LGHNA and CDR2 YNFKEQ. The CDR3 runs 18 residues. The CDR3 sequence: CASSQDIRPSGRSDTQYF. CDR3 nucleotides: TGTGCCAGCAGCCAAGATATCCGGCCTAGCGGGAGATCAGATACGCAGTATTTT.

This rearrangement joins TRBV7-2 to TRBJ2-3, with D possibly being TRBD1 (5 bases). Trimming cost V 1 base and J 5 bases, with 19 bases left between them. This CDR3 comprises 17 residues. Germline V CDR1 and CDR2: SGHTA, FQGNSA. The CDR3 bases are TGTGCCAGCAGCTTAGTAGGCAGGGCGACGGGTCAAGATACGCAGTATTTT. It encodes CASSLVGRATGQDTQYF.

The chain links TRBV4-1 to TRBJ2-5, with TRBD1 identical over 8 bases. The CDR3 sequence is 17 residues long. J gave up 5 bases and V 0 bases, and 11 bases lay outside the gene matches. Germline V gene sequence: CDR1 MGHRA, CDR2 YSYEKL. The CDR3 DNA reads TGCGCCAGCAGCCAAGATCCCGCAGGGGGCATGTTGGAGACCCAGTACTTC. Translating gives CASSQDPAGGMLETQYF.

The rearrangement uses TRBV5-6 and TRBJ2-3; D call uncertain. This CDR3 is built from 13 residues. Germline V lookup: CDR1 SGHDT, CDR2 YYEEEE. Trimming removed 4 bases from V and 0 bases from J, with 6 bases in between. CDR3 DNA sequence: TGTGCCAGCAGCCCCATAAGCACAGATACGCAGTATTTT. It is translated as CASSPISTDTQYF.

The V and J genes are TRBV6-5 and TRBJ1-1, with TRBD1 as a possible D gene (6 bases). Germline CDR1 and CDR2: MNHEY and SVGAGI. The CDR3 has 16 amino acids. Trimming shortened V by 0 bases and J by 3 bases, and 14 bases separated the two germline ends. DNA of the CDR3: TGTGCCAGCAGTTACTCGAACGGCAGGGGATACACTGAAGCTTTCTTT. Its translation: CASSYSNGRGYTEAFF.

This sequence joins TRBV6-4 and TRBJ2-3; 12 bases line up with TRBD2. After removal of 10 bases from V and 4 bases from J, the junction contained 6 bases not matched to a gene. The length of the CDR3 is 14 residues. Looked up from germline, CDR1 is MRHNA and CDR2 is SNTAGT. CDR3 DNA: TGTGCCACCCGGACTAGCGGGAACTCAGATACGCAGTATTTT. The encoded protein is CATRTSGNSDTQYF.

This clonotype was recorded many times. The chain uses TRBV29-1 and TRBJ2-1, with 9 nucleotides matching TRBD1. Germline V CDR1 and CDR2: SQVTM, ANQGSEA. The CDR3 contains 12 residues. Trimming cost V 7 bases and J 4 bases; bases outside gene matches: 2. The CDR3 DNA reads TGCAGCGAGGGACAGGGTTACAATGAGCAGTTCTTC. It translates to CSEGQGYNEQFF.

The rearrangement links TRBV5-1 to TRBJ2-7; 7 bases agree with TRBD2. The CDR3 has 14 amino acids. Germline values: CDR1 SGHRS, CDR2 YFSETQ. Trimming cost V 3 bases and J 6 bases; bases outside gene matches: 9. CDR3 amino acids: CASSSAGGSIEQYF. In DNA, the CDR3 is TGCGCCAGCAGCTCGGCCGGGGGGAGTATCGAGCAGTACTTC. The full variable domain, with the rest looked up from reference TRBV5-1 and TRBJ2-7, is KAGVTQTPRYLIKTRGQQVTLSCSPISGHRSVSWYQQTPGQGLQFLFEYFSETQRNKGNFPGRFSGRQFSNSRSEMNVSTLELGDSALYLCASSSAGGSIEQYFGPGTRLTVT.

This clonotype came up a few times. The chain employs TRBV9 and TRBJ2-3; D possibly uses TRBD1 or TRBD2 (5 bases each). The length of the CDR3 is 16 residues. In germline, CDR1 is SGDLS, CDR2 YYNGEE. V was shortened by 0 bases and J by 0 bases, with 11 bases between the two germline ends. For the CDR3, the DNA is TGTGCCAGCAGCGTAGGGTGGGGCGGGAGCACAGATACGCAGTATTTT. It translates to CASSVGWGGSTDTQYF.

Only a few counts were recorded for this clonotype. The V call is TRBV5-1, the J call TRBJ2-7, with 9 bases aligning to TRBD2. V gave up 4 bases and J gave up 2 bases; unmatched junction bases: 4. Per germline, CDR1 SGHRS and CDR2 YFSETQ. CDR3 length: 14 residues. The CDR3 loop reads CASSTTSGTYEQYF. The CDR3 DNA reads TGCGCCAGCAGCACGACTAGCGGCACCTACGAGCAGTACTTC.

The CDR3 DNA reads TGTGCCAGCAGCGGAGGACTAGCAAAGATCCAAGATACGCAGTATTTT. Protein product: CASSGGLAKIQDTQYF. V is TRBV11-2 and J is TRBJ2-3, with 8 bases fitting TRBD2. With V trimmed by 5 bases and J by 5 bases, 12 bases remained unmatched. Germline-derived CDR1 and CDR2 are SGHAT and FQNNGV. This CDR3 contains 16 residues.

The J gene is TRBJ2-4, the V gene TRBV5-1, with 9 positions matching TRBD1. Germline assignment: CDR1 SGHRS and CDR2 YFSETQ. The CDR3 length is 16 residues. V trimming: 3 bases; J trimming: 2 bases; junction bases outside the gene matches: 6. Here the CDR3 reads CASSSPGQGTKNIQYF. The DNA for the CDR3 is TGCGCCAGCAGCTCCCCGGGACAGGGAACCAAAAACATTCAGTACTTC.

Ten or more counts support this clonotype. V gene TRBV12-3 or TRBV12-4 combines with J gene TRBJ2-3; D gene unclear. V lost 4 bases, J lost 0 bases, and 14 bases lay in between. This CDR3 has 16 amino acids. DNA of the CDR3: TGTGCCAGCAGTTCCTACTTAGAAACTAGCACAGATACGCAGTATTTT. It encodes CASSSYLETSTDTQYF.

The chain combines TRBV6-2 or TRBV6-3 with TRBJ2-7, with D possibly TRBD1 on 5 matching bases. Trimming removed 10 bases at V and 0 bases at J, with 13 bases between. The CDR3 runs 13 residues. Germline CDR1 and CDR2: MNHEY and SVGEGT. CDR3 DNA: TGTGCCAACCGGACACCGCTCTCCTACGAGCAGTACTTC. Its protein product is CANRTPLSYEQYF.

J is TRBJ2-1 and V is TRBV7-3; D is unclear. There are 14 residues in the CDR3. The V gene's germline CDR1 is SGHTA and CDR2 FQGTGA. Between the trimmed V and J ends, which lost 0 bases and 9 bases, there was a span of 12 bases. The CDR3 nucleotides read TGTGCCAGCAGCTTAACCTCCGGTGCCGGTGAGCAGTTCTTC. This encodes CASSLTSGAGEQFF.